A single sample gave rise to the 20 T cell receptor beta chains below, sequenced in a study of shared clonotypes between healthy human individuals. The method was immunoSEQ multiplex PCR; TCRdb's version includes in-frame clones alone and lacks a portion of them. The repertoire includes some 2,000,000 clones, approximately 96% of them detected once, and less than 0.15% sits in the top ten. Sequences were obtained from naive CD4+ T cells sorted from blood. Subset here: CD45RA+ positively selected. The receptors originated from a man aged 18 to 29 in good health.

This sequence joins TRBV5-4 and TRBJ1-3; D is unclear. Germline CDR1 SGHNT, CDR2 YYREEE (reference sequence). The CDR3 loop spans 14 amino acids. Trimming removed 3 bases at V and 10 bases at J, with 17 bases between. CDR3 sequence reads: CASSSTPDGPTIYF. The DNA for the CDR3 is TGTGCCAGCAGCTCCACCCCGGACGGACCGACCATATATTTT. The complete variable domain, with remaining parts taken from reference TRBV5-4 and TRBJ1-3, reads ETGVTQSPTHLIKTRGQQVTLRCSSQSGHNTVSWYQQALGQGPQFIFQYYREEENGRGNFPPRFSGLQFPNYSSELNVNALELDDSALYLCASSSTPDGPTIYFGEGSWLTVV.

V and J are TRBV2 and TRBJ1-6; a weak D match, TRBD1 (5 bases). CDR3 length: 12 amino acids. V dropped 11 bases and J dropped 7 bases, with 12 bases sitting between them. Germline V gene sequence: CDR1 SNHLY, CDR2 FYNNEI. The CDR3: CASKEGNSPLHF. CDR3 nucleotide sequence: TGTGCCTCAAAGGAGGGGAATTCACCCCTCCACTTT.

Comment on this clone: This same CDR3 is encoded by further DNA sequences in the sample. The V and J genes are TRBV6-5 and TRBJ2-1; 12 bases are shared with TRBD2. The CDR3 is 15 residues long. Germline lookup yields CDR1 MNHEY and CDR2 SVGAGI. J was trimmed by 6 bases and V by 5 bases; bases with no gene match: 5. The CDR3 nucleotides read TGTGCCAGCAGTCGTCTAGCGGGGGGGCCCAATGAGCAGTTCTTC. It codes for CASSRLAGGPNEQFF.

The genes are TRBV5-4 and TRBJ1-1, with TRBD1 matching 8 bases. After removal of 4 bases from V and 3 bases from J, the junction contained 5 bases not matched to a gene. Germline CDR1 SGHNT, CDR2 YYREEE (reference sequence). There are 14 residues in the CDR3. The CDR3 nucleotides are TGTGCCAGCAGCCCGGGACAGGTTCACACTGAAGCTTTCTTT. This encodes CASSPGQVHTEAFF. The full variable domain, completed using reference TRBV5-4 and TRBJ1-1, is ETGVTQSPTHLIKTRGQQVTLRCSSQSGHNTVSWYQQALGQGPQFIFQYYREEENGRGNFPPRFSGLQFPNYSSELNVNALELDDSALYLCASSPGQVHTEAFFGQGTRLTVV.

In the case of this clone: The same CDR3 also results from other DNA sequences found in this sample. The genes are TRBV2 and TRBJ2-7; the D gene is possibly TRBD1 (6 bases). The V gene's germline CDR1 is SNHLY and CDR2 FYNNEI. The CDR3 runs 12 residues. Trimming took off 7 bases at V and 2 bases at J, with 9 bases between the two ends. CDR3 nucleotides: TGTGCCAGCACTCAGGGGACCTACGAGCAGTACTTC. Amino acids: CASTQGTYEQYF.

V is TRBV5-1 and J is TRBJ2-7; D is perhaps TRBD2 (5 bases). V was trimmed by 1 base and J by 1 base, leaving 15 bases between them. Per germline, CDR1 SGHRS and CDR2 YFSETQ. This CDR3 is built from 16 residues. CDR3 sequence reads: CASSLSAGLGSYEQYF. CDR3 DNA: TGCGCCAGCAGCTTGAGTGCCGGACTCGGGTCCTACGAGCAGTACTTC.

The V and J genes are TRBV14 and TRBJ1-1; D call uncertain. The CDR3 length is 15 residues. Germline V gene data show CDR1 as SGHDN and CDR2 as FVKESK. V lost 4 bases, J lost 1 base, and 13 bases lay in between. CDR3 sequence (DNA): TGTGCCAGCAGCCCCATTGGGTCAAAGAACACTGAAGCTTTCTTT. As protein: CASSPIGSKNTEAFF.

The rearrangement joins TRBV10-3 to TRBJ1-4, with D uncertain. Trimming removed 9 bases from V and 0 bases from J, with 8 bases in between. The CDR3 is 13 residues long. Germline V lookup: CDR1 ENHRY, CDR2 SYGVKD. The CDR3 DNA sequence: TGTGCCATAGCAGGAGCAACTAATGAAAAACTGTTTTTT. It yields the protein CAIAGATNEKLFF.

Turning to this clone: Other nucleotide sequences in the sample specify the same CDR3. V and J are TRBV6-5 and TRBJ1-5, with D hard to call. The CDR3 spans 14 residues. Trimming took off 1 base at V and 3 bases at J, with 7 bases between the two ends. Per germline, CDR1 MNHEY and CDR2 SVGAGI. CDR3: CASSYLGSNQPQHF. The CDR3 DNA sequence: TGTGCCAGCAGTTACTTGGGTTCCAATCAGCCCCAGCATTTT.

As to this clone: This specimen includes other DNA sequences encoding the same CDR3. The chain recombines TRBV5-1 with TRBJ1-5; the D is unclear. V was pared by 2 bases and J by 3 bases, with 9 bases between. The CDR3 spans 14 residues. CDR1 SGHRS and CDR2 YFSETQ come from the germline V gene. In nucleotides, the CDR3 is TGCGCCAGCAGCTTAGACGGGTCCAATCAGCCCCAGCATTTT. Translation: CASSLDGSNQPQHF. Based on the CDR3 plus reference TRBV5-1 and TRBJ1-5, the full variable domain is KAGVTQTPRYLIKTRGQQVTLSCSPISGHRSVSWYQQTPGQGLQFLFEYFSETQRNKGNFPGRFSGRQFSNSRSEMNVSTLELGDSALYLCASSLDGSNQPQHFGDGTRLSIL.

V is TRBV11-2 and J is TRBJ2-1, with TRBD1 as a possible D gene (6 bases). CDR1 and CDR2 from the germline V gene are SGHAT and FQNNGV. The CDR3 totals 15 residues. V was pared by 2 bases and J by 6 bases, with 14 bases between. The CDR3 DNA follows: TGTGCCAGCAGCTTATGGTCCCAGGGGAGCAATGAGCAGTTCTTC. This encodes CASSLWSQGSNEQFF. The variable domain in full, with the rest retrieved from reference TRBV11-2 and TRBJ2-1, is EAGVAQSPRYKIIEKRQSVAFWCNPISGHATLYWYQQILGQGPKLLIQFQNNGVVDDSQLPKDRFSAERLKGVDSTLKIQPAKLEDSAVYLCASSLWSQGSNEQFFGPGTRLTVL.

This chain links TRBV30 with TRBJ1-1; D is unclear. The CDR3 has 13 residues. The germline V gene has CDR1 GTSNPN and CDR2 SVGIG (reference sequence). V was trimmed by 2 bases and J by 0 bases, leaving 7 bases between them. The CDR3 sequence is CAWSPMMNTEAFF. For the CDR3, the DNA is TGTGCCTGGAGTCCTATGATGAACACTGAAGCTTTCTTT. The full variable domain, its missing parts supplied by reference TRBV30 and TRBJ1-1, is SQTIHQWPATLVQPVGSPLSLECTVEGTSNPNLYWYRQAAGRGLQLLFYSVGIGQISSEVPQNLSASRPQDRQFILSSKKLLLSDSGFYLCAWSPMMNTEAFFGQGTRLTVV.

The CDR3 here is CASSRSAGTSGTDTQYF. As DNA, the CDR3 is TGCGCCAGCAGCAGATCTGCCGGGACTAGCGGCACAGATACGCAGTATTTT. The J gene is TRBJ2-3, the V gene TRBV5-1, with 10 bases aligning to TRBD2. Germline-derived CDR1 and CDR2 are SGHRS and YFSETQ. V lost 4 bases and J lost 1; bases outside the gene matches: 9. The CDR3 length is 17 residues.

J is TRBJ2-3 and V is TRBV5-4; a weak D match, TRBD1 (5 bases). The germline CDR1 and CDR2 sequences are SGHNT and YYREEE (reference sequence). The CDR3 has 16 amino acids. Trimming pared 4 bases from V and 9 bases from J, leaving 24 bases between. Here the CDR3 DNA reads TGTGCCAGCAGCCCTCCCGAAGGATTCAGGACAAACACGCAGTATTTT. It codes for CASSPPEGFRTNTQYF.

A remark on this clone: The sample contains more than one DNA sequence encoding this CDR3. The rearrangement links TRBV10-3 to TRBJ2-7, with D perhaps given as TRBD1 or TRBD2 (5 bases each). V lost 4 bases to trimming and J lost 1 base, with 11 bases between them. CDR3 length: 14 amino acids. Germline V CDR1 and CDR2: ENHRY, SYGVKD. CDR3 bases: TGTGCCATCAGTGTTGCTGGGGGTTCCTACGAGCAGTACTTC. Its protein is CAISVAGGSYEQYF.

This clone has a single count. The chain employs TRBV9 and TRBJ2-5; 9 bases are shared with TRBD2. Germline loops: CDR1 SGDLS, CDR2 YYNGEE. The V gene end was trimmed by 4 bases and the J gene end by 1 base; junction bases not matched to a gene: 5. This CDR3 is built from 15 residues. The CDR3 reads CASSTMGLAQETQYF. The CDR3 coding sequence is TGTGCCAGCAGCACCATGGGACTAGCCCAAGAGACCCAGTACTTC.

The chain links TRBV7-3 to TRBJ1-1; 7 bases line up with TRBD1. Germline loops: CDR1 SGHTA, CDR2 FQGTGA. The trim removed 4 bases at V and 1 base at J, leaving 3 bases unmatched. There are 14 residues in the CDR3. The CDR3 coding sequence is TGTGCCAGCAGCTCGACAGGGTCGAACACTGAAGCTTTCTTT. It yields the protein CASSSTGSNTEAFF.

CDR3: CASSFQEEEKLFF. DNA of the CDR3: TGTGCCAGCAGTTTTCAGGAGGAGGAAAAACTGTTTTTT. The rearrangement joins TRBV27 to TRBJ1-4, with D uncertain. The CDR3 has 13 residues. The V end lost 3 bases, the J end lost 8 bases, and 10 bases lay between the germline ends. CDR1 MNHEY and CDR2 SMNVEV come from the germline V gene (reference sequence).

Worth noting for this clone: At the DNA level, this CDR3 is encoded by other sequences in the same sample as well. J is TRBJ2-7 and V is TRBV7-2; 7 bases map to TRBD2. The germline V gene has CDR1 SGHTA and CDR2 FQGNSA. This CDR3 contains 13 residues. J was trimmed by 5 bases and V by 5 bases; bases with no gene match: 6. CDR3 bases: TGTGCCAGCAGCCGCGGGGGAGGAGACGAGCAGTACTTC. As protein: CASSRGGGDEQYF.

This clone appeared a few times. The V call is TRBV28, the J call TRBJ1-5; 7 nucleotides line up with TRBD1. From germline, CDR1 is MDHEN and CDR2 SYDVKM. CDR3 length equals 13 residues. Trimming took 8 bases from V and 2 from J; bases not matched to a gene: 3. The chain's CDR3 is CASLQGGNQPQHF. The DNA for the CDR3 is TGTGCCAGCCTCCAGGGGGGCAATCAGCCCCAGCATTTT.